The next 15 T cell receptor beta chains were all read from a single sample in a study of monozygotic twins with inflammatory bowel disease. TCRdb re-called the 5' RACE reads; every CDR3 protein appears as one record, without DNA. Found here are around 450,000 distinct CDR3 sequences; the top ten clones hold more than 2%. Sequencing used blood. All receptors come from a human donor with ulcerative colitis or Crohn's disease, or a healthy co-twin of an affected twin (not recorded which).

This chain uses TRBV10-3 with TRBJ2-2; TCRdb outputs TRBD2, but without DNA this stays unchecked. Germline V gene data show CDR1 as ENHRY and CDR2 as SYGVKD. This CDR3 has 16 residues. The chain's CDR3 is CAIRRGLTSVTGELFF.

This chain uses TRBV29-1 with TRBJ2-1; TCRdb calls TRBD1, which cannot be checked without DNA. The CDR3 covers 14 residues. Germline CDR1 SQVTM, CDR2 ANQGSEA. Here the CDR3 reads CSVTLPGQINEQFF.

V is TRBV5-6 and J is TRBJ1-5. Germline V gene lookup returns CDR1 SGHDT and CDR2 YYEEEE. This CDR3 contains 13 residues. CDR3 loop: CASSSYSNQPQHF.

This chain joins TRBV20-1 and TRBJ2-2. Germline CDR1 DFQATT, CDR2 SNEGSKA (reference sequence). The CDR3 loop spans 12 amino acids. CDR3 region: CSAHRNTGELFF.

The chain is built from TRBV7-8 and TRBJ2-1; checking the TCRdb D call of TRBD1 is not possible without DNA. The germline V gene has CDR1 SGHVS and CDR2 FQNEAQ. CDR3 length equals 14 residues. CDR3 sequence reads: CASSYRGADNEQFF.

The chain uses TRBV11-1 and TRBJ2-4; TCRdb reports TRBD2, a call that lacks DNA to check it against. Germline V gives CDR1 SGHAT, CDR2 FQDESV (reference sequence). The CDR3 is made up of 19 amino acids. CDR3 amino acids: CASSLHTSGGARAKNIQYF.

This sequence joins TRBV15 and TRBJ1-1. CDR3 length equals 15 residues. Germline CDR1 is LNHNV and CDR2 is YYDKDF (reference sequence). The CDR3: CATSRASVLNTEAFF.

The chain employs TRBV3-1 and TRBJ2-1; TCRdb designates TRBD1, a call that cannot be tested without DNA. In germline, CDR1 is LGHDT, CDR2 YNNKEL (reference sequence). This CDR3 is 16 amino acids long. CDR3 sequence: CASSQDRLGRSNEQFF.

The J gene is TRBJ1-2, the V gene TRBV7-8; the TCRdb D gene call, TRBD1, has no DNA to confirm it. The CDR3 is 14 amino acids. Germline CDR1 reads SGHVS; CDR2 reads FQNEAQ. CDR3: CASSYAWGNYGYTF.

V gene TRBV20-1 combines with J gene TRBJ2-7; TCRdb designates TRBD2, a call that cannot be tested without DNA. Germline-derived CDR1 and CDR2 are DFQATT and SNEGSKA (reference sequence). CDR3 size: 14 residues. The CDR3 loop is CSARLAGLGYEQYF.

This chain joins TRBV7-2 and TRBJ2-7; TCRdb selects TRBD1, and the lack of DNA leaves this call unchecked. CDR1 and CDR2 (germline): SGHTA, FQGNSA. CDR3 length: 15 residues. This CDR3 reads CASSLRPGNSYEQYF.

The chain joins TRBV11-2 to TRBJ2-1; TCRdb selects TRBD1, and the lack of DNA leaves this call unchecked. CDR1 is SGHAT, CDR2 FQNNGV, per germline. This CDR3 is built from 14 residues. The CDR3: CASSWRQGESEQFF.

The chain joins TRBV6-5 to TRBJ2-7; TCRdb calls TRBD2, which cannot be checked without DNA. The CDR3 has 13 amino acids. CDR1 is MNHEY and CDR2 is SVGAGI in the germline V gene. CDR3 in amino acids: CASFSGRAHEQYF.

The genes are TRBV28 and TRBJ1-4; with no DNA, the TCRdb D assignment of TRBD1 cannot be verified. Germline V lookup: CDR1 MDHEN, CDR2 SYDVKM. The CDR3 runs 15 residues. The CDR3 is CASSFTGTTNEKLFF.

The chain combines TRBV5-1 with TRBJ2-2; the TRBD1 assignment by TCRdb is unverifiable without DNA. This CDR3 spans 16 amino acids. Germline lookup yields CDR1 SGHRS and CDR2 YFSETQ. The CDR3 sequence is CASSPRPQGSTGELFF.